The rows below give T cell receptor beta chains drawn from one sample of a study of cytomegalovirus exposure and HLA in healthy donors. The repertoire was sequenced with immunoSEQ multiplex PCR; TCRdb's copy has only in-frame clones and lacks some. The sample shows 100,000 or so clones, 76% of them seen only once. Sequenced sample: PBMCs. These receptors were taken from a man in his forties in good health and CMV-seropositive. Each CDR3 is given with its conserved first and last residue. The size field is filled for only some rows; it gives once, few, many or a size class.

V gene: TRBV5-1; clone size: .; CDR3 protein: CASSLRTGGELFF
V gene: TRBV7-2; clone size: .; CDR3 protein: CASSNDGTGYGYTF
V gene: TRBV6-5; clone size: .; CDR3 protein: CASSYSAGGAYEQYF
V gene: TRBV18; clone size: .; CDR3 protein: CASSPARGAPYEQYF
V gene: TRBV18; clone size: once; CDR3 protein: CASSRSGQTDTQYF
V gene: TRBV28; clone size: .; CDR3 protein: CASSAGTGRQPQHF
V gene: TRBV9; clone size: .; CDR3 protein: CASSGDTDTQYF
V gene: TRBV6-5; clone size: .; CDR3 protein: CASSNAGNTEAFF
V gene: TRBV2; clone size: few; CDR3 protein: CASSPTDGQPQHF
V gene: TRBV18; clone size: .; CDR3 protein: CASSPGERDEQFF
V gene: TRBV2; clone size: few; CDR3 protein: CASSEGLAGGPETQYF
V gene: TRBV6-6; clone size: .; CDR3 protein: CASSYGNFRERNEQFF
V gene: TRBV6-6; clone size: .; CDR3 protein: CASSSQGDTEAFF
V gene: TRBV28; clone size: once; CDR3 protein: CASRTGFETLHF
V gene: TRBV18; clone size: .; CDR3 protein: CASSPLAGYLYEQYF
V gene: TRBV7-3; clone size: few; CDR3 protein: CASSLGTILTAFF
V gene: TRBV7-9; clone size: many; CDR3 protein: CASSLPFRLAGLNNEQFF
V gene: TRBV5-6; clone size: .; CDR3 protein: CASTAGGGGNEKLFF